Below are 25 T cell receptor beta chains sequenced from a single sample in a study of cytomegalovirus exposure and HLA in healthy donors. It was with 60 Vbeta and 13 Jbeta primers that the PCR ran. Clones were sequenced by immunoSEQ multiplex PCR, and TCRdb holds only the in-frame ones, with some missing. This table holds roughly 60,000 clones, about 72% found once. Sequenced material: PBMCs. These receptors were collected from a woman aged 40 to 50 in good health and CMV-seropositive.

This chain connects TRBV4-1 to TRBJ1-1, with no clear D. V was shortened by 2 bases and J by 0 bases, with 4 bases between the two germline ends. This CDR3 has 13 residues. Germline V gene lookup returns CDR1 MGHRA and CDR2 YSYEKL. Here the CDR3 reads CASSQPMNTEAFF. CDR3 sequence (DNA): TGCGCCAGCAGCCAACCTATGAACACTGAAGCTTTCTTT.

The gene calls are TRBV19 and TRBJ2-2; maybe TRBD2 (7 bases). Germline assignment: CDR1 LNHDA and CDR2 SQIVND (reference sequence). There are 15 residues in the CDR3. Trimming shortened V by 6 bases and J by 7 bases, and 18 bases separated the two germline ends. In DNA form, the CDR3 reads TGTGCCAGTAGATCCGGAGGGGGGGGAAGCGGGGAGCTGTTTTTT. This translates into CASRSGGGGSGELFF.

The chain links TRBV27 to TRBJ2-7, with D perhaps matching TRBD2 (6 bases). Germline V gives CDR1 MNHEY, CDR2 SMNVEV (reference sequence). This CDR3 is built from 15 residues. The ends were cut back, 3 bases at V and 4 bases at J, with 16 bases in the middle. This CDR3 reads CASSFSGTVGYEQYF. The CDR3 bases are TGTGCCAGCAGTTTCTCCGGGACTGTTGGGTACGAGCAGTACTTC.

This clone was detected once. The CDR3 protein is CASSFGQGASYEQYF. In nucleotides, the CDR3 is TGCGCCAGCAGCTTCGGACAGGGGGCTAGCTACGAGCAGTACTTC. This chain connects TRBV5-1 to TRBJ2-7, with 11 bases matching TRBD1. Trimming removed 2 bases from V and 3 bases from J; junction bases left unmatched: 4. Germline V gene lookup returns CDR1 SGHRS and CDR2 YFSETQ. CDR3 length: 15 amino acids.

Note on this clone: The junction departs from germline at one end; a sequencing error may be responsible. V and J are TRBV7-9 and TRBJ2-3; 7 positions agree with TRBD2. Germline values: CDR1 SEHNR, CDR2 FQNEAQ (reference sequence). The CDR3 has 12 amino acids. The chain's CDR3 is CSSTRGADTQYF. For the CDR3, the DNA is TGTTCCAGCACCCGGGGGGCAGATACGCAGTATTTT.

This chain uses TRBV6-1 with TRBJ2-5; D may be TRBD1 (6 bases). CDR1 MNHNS and CDR2 SASEGT come from the germline V gene. The CDR3 spans 16 residues. Between the trimmed V and J ends, which lost 4 bases and 7 bases, there was a span of 22 bases. Here the CDR3 reads CASSVTTGHGWGTQYF. CDR3 coding DNA: TGTGCCAGCAGTGTAACGACAGGACACGGCTGGGGGACCCAGTACTTC.

The chain recombines TRBV15 with TRBJ1-5; TRBD1 matches 9 bases. CDR1 is LNHNV and CDR2 is YYDKDF in the germline V gene (reference sequence). This CDR3 has 15 residues. With 3 bases clipped from V and 5 bases from J, the junction kept 5 bases outside the gene matches. CDR3 amino acids: CATSSRDREDQPQHF. For the CDR3, the DNA is TGTGCCACCAGCAGCCGGGACAGGGAAGATCAGCCCCAGCATTTT.

This clone was seen a few times. The chain is built from TRBV2 and TRBJ1-4, with 9 bases matching TRBD1. Germline CDR1 and CDR2: SNHLY and FYNNEI. CDR3 length: 15 amino acids. Trimming at V came to 6 bases and at J to 4 bases, leaving 6 bases not matched to a gene. The CDR3 spells CASRPNRGLNEKLFF. In DNA form, the CDR3 reads TGTGCCAGCAGGCCCAACAGGGGGCTTAATGAAAAACTGTTTTTT.

This clone was seen just once. The V and J genes are TRBV9 and TRBJ1-1, with TRBD1 as a possible D gene (5 bases). The CDR3 is made up of 13 amino acids. V was pared by 4 bases and J by 12 bases, with 19 bases between. Germline assignment: CDR1 SGDLS and CDR2 YYNGEE. CDR3 DNA sequence: TGTGCCAGCAGCCCCGGAGGGGACCTCGGGCCTTTCTTT. It codes for CASSPGGDLGPFF. The complete variable domain, with remaining parts taken from reference TRBV9 and TRBJ1-1, reads DSGVTQTPKHLITATGQRVTLRCSPRSGDLSVYWYQQSLDQGLQFLIQYYNGEERAKGNILERFSAQQFPDLHSELNLSSLELGDSALYFCASSPGGDLGPFFGQGTRLTVV.

V is TRBV27 and J is TRBJ1-1; TRBD1 might be the D (5 bases). The CDR3 is 13 residues long. V dropped 5 bases and J dropped 3 bases, with 10 bases sitting between them. Germline CDR1 reads MNHEY; CDR2 reads SMNVEV (reference sequence). CDR3 sequence reads: CASSPIGDTEAFF. CDR3 in DNA: TGTGCCAGCAGTCCTATAGGGGACACTGAAGCTTTCTTT.

The count of this clone is one. The rearrangement joins TRBV7-2 to TRBJ1-6; D is possibly TRBD1 (6 bases). This CDR3 contains 15 residues. The V end lost 1 base, the J end lost 9 bases, and 13 bases lay between the germline ends. CDR1 is SGHTA, CDR2 FQGNSA, per germline. The CDR3 DNA reads as TGTGCCAGCAGCTTAGGGCGGGGGGCCAGTTCACCCCTCCACTTT. As protein: CASSLGRGASSPLHF.

The chain uses TRBV4-1 and TRBJ2-1; 8 bases fit TRBD2. There are 14 residues in the CDR3. After removal of 3 bases from V and 9 bases from J, the junction contained 7 bases not matched to a gene. Germline CDR1 and CDR2: MGHRA and YSYEKL. The CDR3 reads CASSQGLGLGEQFF. CDR3 sequence (DNA): TGCGCCAGCAGCCAGGGACTAGGGTTGGGTGAGCAGTTCTTC.

The V gene is TRBV9, the J gene TRBJ2-7; possibly TRBD1 for D (6 bases). Between the trimmed V and J ends, which lost 4 bases and 4 bases, there was a span of 15 bases. The CDR3 is made up of 14 amino acids. Germline V gene sequence: CDR1 SGDLS, CDR2 YYNGEE. The CDR3: CASSPRTVGYEQYF. The CDR3 region has the DNA TGTGCCAGCAGCCCTCGGACAGTGGGATACGAGCAGTACTTC.

The chain joins TRBV5-4 to TRBJ2-3, with D possibly TRBD2 on 5 matching bases. Germline V gene sequence: CDR1 SGHNT, CDR2 YYREEE (reference sequence). Trimming removed 1 base from V and 2 bases from J, with 8 bases in between. The CDR3 is 14 residues long. In nucleotides, the CDR3 is TGTGCCAGCAGCTTGTCCGGGGACACAGATACGCAGTATTTT. This sequence encodes CASSLSGDTDTQYF.

The chain links TRBV7-2 to TRBJ2-5, with 9 bases lining up with TRBD1. This CDR3 has 14 residues. Germline-derived CDR1 and CDR2 are SGHTA and FQGNSA. Trimming at V came to 3 bases and at J to 4 bases, leaving 3 bases not matched to a gene. As DNA, the CDR3 is TGTGCCAGCAGCTTTACAGGGGGCACAGAGACCCAGTACTTC. Translating gives CASSFTGGTETQYF.

This clone was seen more than once but under ten times. This chain connects TRBV30 to TRBJ2-5; the D is unclear. The CDR3 runs 15 residues. Germline V gives CDR1 GTSNPN, CDR2 SVGIG (reference sequence). Trimming removed 2 bases at V and 5 bases at J, with 18 bases between. The DNA for the CDR3 is TGTGCCTGGAGTTTCCCTACAGATTACTGGGAGACCCAGTACTTC. Translation: CAWSFPTDYWETQYF.

This chain connects TRBV4-1 to TRBJ2-2; 8 bases match TRBD2. The V gene's germline CDR1 is MGHRA and CDR2 YSYEKL. V trimming: 4 bases; J trimming: 4 bases; junction bases outside the gene matches: 11. The CDR3 totals 17 residues. The CDR3, as DNA: TGCGCCAGCAGCCCAATGACAGCGGGGGTTTCCACCGGGGAGCTGTTTTTT. It specifies CASSPMTAGVSTGELFF.

There are a few counts of this clone. One end of the junction does not line up with germline, which may come from a read error. The rearrangement joins TRBV2 to TRBJ2-3; 10 positions agree with TRBD2. The CDR3 contains 15 residues. The germline gives CDR1 SNHLY, CDR2 FYNNEI. CDR3 amino acids: CASSEQRGGTNTQYF. The CDR3 nucleotides are TGTGCCAGCAGTGAACAGCGGGGGGGCACAAATACGCAGTATTTT.

The chain recombines TRBV4-2 with TRBJ1-4, with 8 bases fitting TRBD1. The ends lost 1 base at V and 13 bases at J; junction bases unmatched: 11. The CDR3 covers 15 residues. Looked up from germline, CDR1 is LGHNA and CDR2 is YNFKEQ. CDR3 protein: CASSQATGGLFGLFF. CDR3 in DNA: TGTGCCAGCAGCCAAGCTACAGGGGGGCTGTTTGGACTGTTTTTT.

The chain couples TRBV19 to TRBJ1-4; 7 bases match TRBD1. CDR3 length: 18 amino acids. From germline, CDR1 is LNHDA and CDR2 SQIVND (reference sequence). With V trimmed by 3 bases and J by 7 bases, 17 bases remained unmatched. CDR3 sequence (DNA): TGTGCCAGTAGTATCGGGCCGGGACAGACAACCTCGGGTGAAAAACTGTTTTTT. It is translated as CASSIGPGQTTSGEKLFF.

V usage is TRBV5-6 and J usage is TRBJ2-2; TRBD1 agrees at 9 bases. The CDR3 covers 16 residues. Looked up from germline, CDR1 is SGHDT and CDR2 is YYEEEE. V was pared by 3 bases and J by 1 base, with 4 bases of the junction left unmatched. This chain's CDR3 is CASSWRTGENTGELFF. The CDR3 nucleotides read TGTGCCAGCAGCTGGCGGACAGGGGAGAACACCGGGGAGCTGTTTTTT.

The rearrangement links TRBV5-4 to TRBJ2-5; 10 bases line up with TRBD1. The DNA end is more similar to TRBJ2-7, so the J call may be wrong. CDR3 length: 15 amino acids. Germline V gene data show CDR1 as SGHNT and CDR2 as YYREEE (reference sequence). This CDR3 reads CASSAPGQGRYEQYF. CDR3 coding DNA: TGTGCCAGCAGCGCCCCGGGACAGGGGCGCTACGAGCAGTACTTC.

The CDR3 DNA sequence: TGTGCCAGCAGCCCTTCGGATAGGGGCTACGAGCAGTACTTC. Protein sequence: CASSPSDRGYEQYF. J is TRBJ2-7 and V is TRBV5-8; perhaps TRBD1 as D (5 bases). Germline CDR1 and CDR2: SGHTS and YDEGEE. The CDR3 contains 14 residues. The V gene lost 4 bases and the J gene lost 3 bases, with 14 bases spanning the gap.

The chain has TRBV4-1 and TRBJ2-1, with D perhaps TRBD2 (5 bases). Germline CDR1 MGHRA, CDR2 YSYEKL. Trimming took 0 bases from V and 9 from J, leaving 15 bases between them. CDR3 size: 15 residues. DNA for the CDR3: TGCGCCAGCAGCCAAGATGAGGCAGGACGGGGTGAGCAGTTCTTC. Amino acid sequence: CASSQDEAGRGEQFF.

V gene TRBV7-2 combines with J gene TRBJ1-5, with D possibly being TRBD1 (5 bases). The germline V gene encodes CDR1 SGHTA and CDR2 FQGNSA. The ends were cut back, 1 base at V and 5 bases at J, with 9 bases in the middle. The length of the CDR3 is 14 residues. CDR3 sequence: CASSLDQGYQPQHF. In DNA, the CDR3 is TGTGCCAGCAGCTTAGACCAGGGATATCAGCCCCAGCATTTT.